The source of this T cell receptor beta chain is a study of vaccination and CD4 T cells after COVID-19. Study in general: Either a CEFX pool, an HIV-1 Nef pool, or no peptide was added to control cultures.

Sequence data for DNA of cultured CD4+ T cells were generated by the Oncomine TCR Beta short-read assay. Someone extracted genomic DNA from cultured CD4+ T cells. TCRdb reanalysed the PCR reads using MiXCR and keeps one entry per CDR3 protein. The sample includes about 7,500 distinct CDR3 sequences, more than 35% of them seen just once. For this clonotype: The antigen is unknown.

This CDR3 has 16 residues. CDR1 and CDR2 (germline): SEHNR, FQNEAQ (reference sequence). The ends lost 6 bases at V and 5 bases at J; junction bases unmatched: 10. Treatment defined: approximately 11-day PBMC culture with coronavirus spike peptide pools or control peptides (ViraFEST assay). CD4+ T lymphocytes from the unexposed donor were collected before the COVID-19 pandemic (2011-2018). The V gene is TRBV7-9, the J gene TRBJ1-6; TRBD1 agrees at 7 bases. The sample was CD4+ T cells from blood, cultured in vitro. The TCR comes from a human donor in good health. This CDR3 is CASRGLRQGNNSPLHF. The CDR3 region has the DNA TGTGCCAGCAGAGGACTCCGACAGGGTAATAATTCACCCCTCCACTTT.